One T cell receptor beta chain is described in this entry. The antigen is unknown. Per the original data handling: Filtering differed since immunoSEQ provided only junctions, with no quality scores. Method: immunoSEQ multiplex PCR; TCRdb's copy keeps in-frame clones and lacks some. The V and J calls and clone size were taken over from that table, and D and trimming were inferred from the DNA. Of about 2.3 million clones in the sample, 90% to 95% were seen once. This specimen belongs to a study of shared clonotypes between healthy human individuals. Study conclusions and caveats: Naive CD4 clonotypes were shared across a handful of donors at roughly 4.6%. Unshared clonotypes carried lower generation probabilities than those common to all four donors.

Input material: naive CD4+ T cells from PBMCs. Stated subset: CD45RA+ positively selected. The sequence came from a man aged 18 to 35 in good health. Some clones in this sample may be carry-over from other donors' samples.

CDR3 sequence (DNA): TGCGCCAGCAGCTGGACAGGCTACGAGCAGTACTTC. It codes for CASSWTGYEQYF. The chain uses TRBV5-1 and TRBJ2-7; 7 positions match TRBD1. This CDR3 is 12 amino acids long. Germline V lookup: CDR1 SGHRS, CDR2 YFSETQ. The V segment lost 3 bases and the J segment 3 bases; nucleotides outside the gene matches: 0.